Listed below are T cell receptor beta chains from one sample, sequenced in a study of cytomegalovirus exposure and HLA in healthy donors. Only in-frame clones appear in the TCRdb table, and some are missing; sequencing was by immunoSEQ multiplex PCR. The table records tens of thousands of clones, about four fifths of them present only once. The sequenced sample consisted of PBMCs. These receptors all stem from a female donor in good health and CMV-seronegative. Both conserved end residues are part of each CDR3.

v_call cdr3_length cdr3_aa
TRBV9 14 CASSVDRSGNTIYF
TRBV5-1 14 CASSFDGSNQPQHF
TRBV6-5 16 CASSYTRQGGGAEAFF
TRBV7-2 14 CASSLFSGTTEAFF
TRBV7-9 14 CASSWGRFTDTQYF
TRBV7-6 19 CASSLSNPGLAGVTDTQYF
TRBV6-1 14 CASRHAGGRDEQYF
TRBV19 14 CASRTGTTNEKLFF
TRBV4-1 14 CASSQLQGSQPQHF
TRBV6-6 15 CASSRLRDRNTEAFF
TRBV4-1 16 CASSQDQISGTDTQYF
TRBV12-5 16 CASGLFDRASGNTIYF
TRBV5-6 16 CASSRMGATTNEKLFF
TRBV27 19 CASSLTPFSQFSSYNEQFF
TRBV7-9 15 CASSLGRGLNTEAFF
TRBV4-3 18 CASSQDATGGRTDEKLFF
TRBV6-1 14 CASSEIGYLEKLFF
TRBV5-4 13 CASSLRVNTEAFF
TRBV30 14 CAWTTGNSGNTIYF
TRBV7-8 16 CASSRELAGRQETQYF
TRBV11-2 13 CASSSDFTGELFF
TRBV7-2 16 CASSLESGAVRRAQYF
TRBV7-9 17 CASSLVGTAENFYEQYF
TRBV9 16 CASSAWTGRADGEAFF
TRBV5-1 16 CASSLVAGANTGELFF
TRBV6-6 14 CASSLLTGYTEAFF
TRBV15 17 CATSRERVGQSNTEAFF
TRBV6-1 13 CASNIVRQETQYF
TRBV7-9 12 CSSSQANYGYTF